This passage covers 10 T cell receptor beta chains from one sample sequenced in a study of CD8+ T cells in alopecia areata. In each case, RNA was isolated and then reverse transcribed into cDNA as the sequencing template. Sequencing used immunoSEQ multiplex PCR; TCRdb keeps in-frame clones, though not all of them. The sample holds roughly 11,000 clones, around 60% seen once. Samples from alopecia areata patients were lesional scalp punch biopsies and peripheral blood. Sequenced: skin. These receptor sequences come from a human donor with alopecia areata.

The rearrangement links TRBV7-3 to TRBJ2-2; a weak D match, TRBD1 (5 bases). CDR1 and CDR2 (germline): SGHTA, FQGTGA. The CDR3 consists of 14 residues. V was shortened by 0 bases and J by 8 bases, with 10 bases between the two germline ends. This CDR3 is CASSLTVQGGELFF. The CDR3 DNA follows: TGTGCCAGCAGCTTAACAGTCCAGGGTGGGGAGCTGTTTTTT.

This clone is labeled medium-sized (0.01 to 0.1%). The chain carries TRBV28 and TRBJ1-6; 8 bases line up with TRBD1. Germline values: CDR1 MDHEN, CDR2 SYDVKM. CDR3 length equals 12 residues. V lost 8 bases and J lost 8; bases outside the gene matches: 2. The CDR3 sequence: CASGQGDSPLHF. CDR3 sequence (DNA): TGTGCCAGCGGACAGGGTGATTCACCCCTCCACTTT.

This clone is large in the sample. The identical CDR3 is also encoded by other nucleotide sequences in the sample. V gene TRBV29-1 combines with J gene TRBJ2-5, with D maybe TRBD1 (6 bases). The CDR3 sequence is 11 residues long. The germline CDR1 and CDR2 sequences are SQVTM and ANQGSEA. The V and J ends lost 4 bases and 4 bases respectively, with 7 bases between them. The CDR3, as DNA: TGCAGCGTTGCCAGGGGAGAGACCCAGTACTTC. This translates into CSVARGETQYF.

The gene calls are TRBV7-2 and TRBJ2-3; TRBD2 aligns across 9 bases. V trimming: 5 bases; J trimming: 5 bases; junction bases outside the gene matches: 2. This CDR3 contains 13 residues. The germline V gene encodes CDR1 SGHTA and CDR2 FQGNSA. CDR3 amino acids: CASSLTSGDTQYF. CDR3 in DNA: TGTGCCAGCAGCCTGACTAGCGGAGATACGCAGTATTTT.

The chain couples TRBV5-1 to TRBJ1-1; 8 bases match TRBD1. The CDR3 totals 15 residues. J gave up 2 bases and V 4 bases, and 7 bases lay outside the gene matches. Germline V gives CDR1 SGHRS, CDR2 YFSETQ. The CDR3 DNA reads TGCGCCAGCAGCGCCTGGACAGGGATCAACACTGAAGCTTTCTTT. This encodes CASSAWTGINTEAFF.

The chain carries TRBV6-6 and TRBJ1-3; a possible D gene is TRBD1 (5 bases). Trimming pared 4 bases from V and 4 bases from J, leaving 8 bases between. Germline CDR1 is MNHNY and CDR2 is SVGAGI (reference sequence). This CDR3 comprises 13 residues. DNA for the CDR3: TGTGCCAGCAGTTCTTACAGGGGAAACACCATATATTTT. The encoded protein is CASSSYRGNTIYF.

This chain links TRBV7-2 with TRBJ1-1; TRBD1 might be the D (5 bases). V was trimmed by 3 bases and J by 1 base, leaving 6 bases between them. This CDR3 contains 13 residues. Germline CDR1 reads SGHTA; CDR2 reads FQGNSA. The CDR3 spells CASSFQGNTEAFF. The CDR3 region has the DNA TGTGCCAGCAGCTTCCAGGGGAACACTGAAGCTTTCTTT.

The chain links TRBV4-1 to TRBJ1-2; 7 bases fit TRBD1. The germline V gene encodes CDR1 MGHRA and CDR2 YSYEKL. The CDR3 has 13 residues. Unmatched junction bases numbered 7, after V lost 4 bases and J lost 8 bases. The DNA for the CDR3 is TGCGCCAGCAGCCGAGGCGACAGGGAGGGCTACACCTTC. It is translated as CASSRGDREGYTF.

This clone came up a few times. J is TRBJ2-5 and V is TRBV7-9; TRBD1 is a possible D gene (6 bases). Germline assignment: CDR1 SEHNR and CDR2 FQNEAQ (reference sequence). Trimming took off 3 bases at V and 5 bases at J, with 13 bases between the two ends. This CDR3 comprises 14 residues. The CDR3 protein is CASSFSGHEETQYF. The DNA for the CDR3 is TGTGCCAGCAGCTTTTCGGGACATGAGGAGACCCAGTACTTC. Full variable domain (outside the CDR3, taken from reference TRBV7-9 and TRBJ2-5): DTGVSQNPRHKITKRGQNVTFRCDPISEHNRLYWYRQTLGQGPEFLTYFQNEAQLEKSRLLSDRFSAERPKGSFSTLEIQRTEQGDSAMYLCASSFSGHEETQYFGPGTRLLVL.

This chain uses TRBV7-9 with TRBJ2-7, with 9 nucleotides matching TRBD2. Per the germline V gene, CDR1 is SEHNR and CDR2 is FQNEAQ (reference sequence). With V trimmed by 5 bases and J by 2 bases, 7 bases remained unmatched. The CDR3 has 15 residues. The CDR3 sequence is CASSRDASGTYEQYF. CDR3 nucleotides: TGTGCCAGCAGCCGCGATGCTAGCGGGACCTACGAGCAGTACTTC.